Below, 4 T cell receptor beta chains from the same sample are listed, as sequenced in a study of memory CD4+ T cells and cytomegalovirus serostatus. The sort gate was single viable CD3+CD4+CD8-CD45RO+ cells for memory CD4+ T cells. The protocol was immunoSEQ multiplex PCR, while the TCRdb copy is restricted to in-frame clones and leaves out a portion. The table shows approximately 45,000 clones, with 79% occurring only once. The source material was memory CD4+ T cells from blood. The source of these receptors is an adult in good health and CMV-seronegative.

The chain couples TRBV9 to TRBJ1-2, with D possibly matching TRBD1 (5 bases). CDR3 length: 15 residues. The V gene's germline CDR1 is SGDLS and CDR2 YYNGEE. V was pared by 3 bases and J by 5 bases, with 17 bases between. For the CDR3, the DNA is TGTGCCAGCAGCGGGTCCTGGGGACCGACGTATGGCTACACCTTC. Its protein product is CASSGSWGPTYGYTF.

V gene TRBV5-8 combines with J gene TRBJ2-3; 11 bases line up with TRBD2. The germline V gene has CDR1 SGHTS and CDR2 YDEGEE. This CDR3 spans 19 amino acids. With V trimmed by 7 bases and J by 0 bases, 16 bases remained unmatched. The DNA for the CDR3 is TGTGCCAGCCCACTAAACGGGCTAGCGGGAGGATTAAGCACAGATACGCAGTATTTT. Its translation is CASPLNGLAGGLSTDTQYF.

The rearrangement links TRBV6-1 to TRBJ2-5, with a possible D match to TRBD2 (6 bases). The J call is in doubt because the DNA end fits TRBJ2-7 better. Germline assignment: CDR1 MNHNS and CDR2 SASEGT. This CDR3 region has 16 residues. As DNA, the CDR3 is TGTGCCAGCAGTGTAGCAGACACAGCGGGCTTCTACGAGCAGTACTTC. Encoded protein: CASSVADTAGFYEQYF.

The J gene is TRBJ1-4, the V gene TRBV7-2; 9 bases agree with TRBD1. CDR3 length: 14 residues. V gave up 5 bases and J gave up 7 bases; unmatched junction bases: 5. CDR1 is SGHTA and CDR2 is FQGNSA in the germline V gene. CDR3 nucleotides: TGTGCCAGCAGCGTTAACAGGGGGCGTGAAAAACTGTTTTTT. Its translation is CASSVNRGREKLFF.